These T cell receptor beta chains were read from a single sample in a study of cytomegalovirus exposure and HLA in healthy donors. The protocol was immunoSEQ multiplex PCR, while the TCRdb copy is restricted to in-frame clones and leaves out a portion. The data hold about 140,000 clones, with around 80% observed a single time. Input material: PBMCs. The receptors shown here come from a man aged 30 to 45 in good health and CMV-seropositive. Both conserved end residues are part of each CDR3. The D gene is left open where the match is weak. Size values are once, few and many counts, or a class for expanded clones, and some rows have none.

J: TRBJ2-3; size: .; V: TRBV12-2; D: .; DNA: TGTGCAAGTCGTCAGGGTACACCGGGACTAGCGGGAGGGCGATCAGATACGCAGTATTTT; CDR3: CASRQGTPGLAGGRSDTQYF
J: TRBJ1-4; size: .; V: TRBV7-9; D: .; DNA: TGTTCCAGCAGTCCCCAGGGGACTAATGAAAAACTGTTTTTT; CDR3: CSSSPQGTNEKLFF
J: TRBJ2-1; size: once; V: TRBV4-2; D: TRBD2; DNA: TGTGCCAGCAGCCAACCATTGACTAGCGGCAGAGGCAATGAGCAGTTCTTC; CDR3: CASSQPLTSGRGNEQFF
J: TRBJ2-7; size: .; V: TRBV28; D: TRBD1; DNA: TGTGCCAGCAGTTTATCGCACAGGGGCTACGAGCAGTACTTC; CDR3: CASSLSHRGYEQYF
J: TRBJ2-7; size: .; V: TRBV27; D: TRBD2; DNA: TGTGCCAGCAGTCCTAGCGGGAGGGCCGGTCGGGGCTCCTACGAGCAGTACTTC; CDR3: CASSPSGRAGRGSYEQYF
J: TRBJ2-5; size: .; V: TRBV5-8; D: TRBD1; DNA: TGTGCCAGCAGCTCCGGACAGGGCCTGCCCCAGTACTTC; CDR3: CASSSGQGLPQYF
J: TRBJ2-7; size: .; V: TRBV19; D: TRBD1; DNA: TGTGCCAGTAGTATTCCAGGGGGCGGTTACGAGCAGTACTTC; CDR3: CASSIPGGGYEQYF
J: TRBJ2-6; size: once; V: TRBV2; D: .; DNA: TGTGCCACCGACAGGAGCCCCTCTGGGGCCAACGTCCTGACTTTC; CDR3: CATDRSPSGANVLTF
J: TRBJ1-2; size: .; V: TRBV5-1; D: TRBD1; DNA: TGCGCCAGCAGCACGGGACAGGGGATTGGGGGTGTGGGCACTATGAGCTACACCTTC; CDR3: CASSTGQGIGGVGTMSYTF
J: TRBJ2-1; size: .; V: TRBV5-4; D: TRBD1; DNA: TGTGCCAGCAGCTCATTTCAGGGGGCTTACAATGAGCAGTTCTTC; CDR3: CASSSFQGAYNEQFF
J: TRBJ1-3; size: few; V: TRBV5-4; D: .; DNA: TGTGCCAGCAGTACAGGGTCGGTGAATGGAAACACCATATATTTT; CDR3: CASSTGSVNGNTIYF
J: TRBJ2-5; size: .; V: TRBV5-1; D: .; DNA: TGCGCCAGCAGCCCCCTCCCGGGACAAGAAGAGACCCAGTACTTC; CDR3: CASSPLPGQEETQYF
J: TRBJ1-3; size: .; V: TRBV10-2; D: .; DNA: TGCGCCAGCAGTGCCGAGATTGGAAACACCATATATTTT; CDR3: CASSAEIGNTIYF
J: TRBJ1-2; size: .; V: TRBV21-1; D: .; DNA: TGTGCCAGCAGCAAAGGGGTGGGCTGGGGCTACACCTTC; CDR3: CASSKGVGWGYTF
J: TRBJ2-7; size: .; V: TRBV5-1; D: .; DNA: TGCGCCAGCAGCTTGTTAGGACAGACCTACGAGCAGTACTTC; CDR3: CASSLLGQTYEQYF
J: TRBJ2-5; size: .; V: TRBV7-7; D: .; DNA: TGTGCCAGCAGCTTAACGTCTAATCAAGAGACCCAGTACTTC; CDR3: CASSLTSNQETQYF
J: TRBJ1-5; size: .; V: TRBV19; D: .; DNA: TGTGCCAGTAGTCAGGGTATCAATCAGCCCCAGCATTTT; CDR3: CASSQGINQPQHF
J: TRBJ2-3; size: .; V: TRBV10-1; D: TRBD2; DNA: TGCGCCAGCAGTGAGTCGAAGACTAGCATGGCGCAGTATTTT; CDR3: CASSESKTSMAQYF
J: TRBJ1-1; size: .; V: TRBV2; D: .; DNA: TGTGCCAGCAGTGACCAGTCACACCCGAACACTGAAGCTTTCTTT; CDR3: CASSDQSHPNTEAFF
J: TRBJ1-5; size: .; V: TRBV10-1; D: TRBD1; DNA: TGCGCCAGCAGTATGACAGGGCGGAATCAGCCCCAGCATTTT; CDR3: CASSMTGRNQPQHF
J: TRBJ2-7; size: .; V: TRBV2; D: .; DNA: TGTGCCAGCACCCCGGGTTTCTACGAGCAGTACTTC; CDR3: CASTPGFYEQYF
J: TRBJ2-1; size: .; V: TRBV28; D: .; DNA: TGTGCCAGCAGTCCCCGGTTCGAGCGGTTATACAATGAGCAGTTCTTC; CDR3: CASSPRFERLYNEQFF
J: TRBJ2-7; size: .; V: TRBV7-2; D: TRBD2; DNA: TGTGCCAGCAGCCCGACTAGCGGGAGTTTCTACGAGCAGTACTTC; CDR3: CASSPTSGSFYEQYF
J: TRBJ2-7; size: .; V: TRBV28; D: .; DNA: TGTGCCAGCAGTTCAGGACACTGGGAGCAGTACTTC; CDR3: CASSSGHWEQYF
J: TRBJ2-4; size: .; V: TRBV7-3; D: .; DNA: TGTGCCAGCATCGTAGCGGCCGATTTAGCCAAAAACATTCAGTACTTC; CDR3: CASIVAADLAKNIQYF
J: TRBJ2-5; size: .; V: TRBV18; D: .; DNA: TGTGCCAGCTCACCCCAGGGGTCCCAAGAGACCCAGTACTTC; CDR3: CASSPQGSQETQYF
J: TRBJ2-3; size: .; V: TRBV5-4; D: .; DNA: TGTGCCAGCAGCTTGGCGGTGGGGGGGCGGGGCACAGATACGCAGTATTTT; CDR3: CASSLAVGGRGTDTQYF
J: TRBJ2-7; size: .; V: TRBV5-1; D: TRBD1; DNA: TGCGCCAGCAGCCCCCAGACAGGGGTTGGTCGAGAGCAGTACTTC; CDR3: CASSPQTGVGREQYF